The 32 T cell receptor beta chains in this list originate from one sample, sequenced in a study of cytomegalovirus exposure and HLA in healthy donors (dated by TCRdb to the late 2010s). Library preparation used the immunoSEQ multiplex PCR assay. For the multiplex PCR, a mixture combining 60 forward primers for TCR Vbeta segments and 13 reverse primers for TCR Jbeta segments was used. The table comes from immuneACCESS by way of TCRdb, which keeps in-frame sequences with V and J called. Part of the clones is missing from these tables; in studies checked, under half for an unresolved V gene and the rest for unknown reasons. Here the sample has 130,000 or so clones; over 60% occur a single time. 1.5% to 2% of the sample is held by the ten biggest clonotypes. The sample taken for sequencing was PBMCs. These receptor sequences come from a female donor in good health and CMV-seronegative.

The chain combines TRBV5-1 with TRBJ2-3; 10 bases line up with TRBD1. V trimming: 7 bases; J trimming: 1 base; junction bases outside the gene matches: 9. CDR1 is SGHRS and CDR2 is YFSETQ in the germline V gene. This CDR3 comprises 16 residues. The CDR3 reads CASGLTGTGGTDTQYF. The DNA of the CDR3 is TGCGCCAGCGGCCTAACCGGGACAGGGGGCACAGATACGCAGTATTTT. Full variable domain (missing parts from reference TRBV5-1 and TRBJ2-3): KAGVTQTPRYLIKTRGQQVTLSCSPISGHRSVSWYQQTPGQGLQFLFEYFSETQRNKGNFPGRFSGRQFSNSRSEMNVSTLELGDSALYLCASGLTGTGGTDTQYFGPGTRLTVL.

The chain is built from TRBV7-2 and TRBJ2-7; 8 positions match TRBD2. CDR3 length: 18 amino acids. The germline V gene encodes CDR1 SGHTA and CDR2 FQGNSA. Germline trimming cut 2 bases from V and 1 base from J; bases unmatched to any gene: 13. The CDR3 DNA follows: TGTGCCAGCAGCTTATCGGCTTTACTAGCGGAATTTTCCTACGAGCAGTACTTC. It translates to CASSLSALLAEFSYEQYF.

The chain couples TRBV29-1 to TRBJ1-2; a weak D match, TRBD1 (6 bases). Trimming left V 4 bases short and J 4 bases short, with 13 bases between. Germline assignment: CDR1 SQVTM and CDR2 ANQGSEA. This CDR3 has 13 amino acids. The CDR3 sequence: CSVGGGRGYGYTF. The DNA for the CDR3 is TGCAGCGTTGGGGGGGGGCGCGGCTATGGCTACACCTTC.

V gene TRBV7-8 combines with J gene TRBJ1-6; no reliable D call. The germline V gene encodes CDR1 SGHVS and CDR2 FQNEAQ. The CDR3 is made up of 16 amino acids. With 2 bases removed from V and 10 bases from J, the gap between germline ends came to 18 bases. The CDR3 nucleotides read TGTGCCAGCAGCTTATTGGGCCGCCGGATTGGCTCACCCCTCCACTTT. It translates to CASSLLGRRIGSPLHF. The full variable domain, rest sourced from reference TRBV7-8 and TRBJ1-6, is GAGVSQSPRYKVAKRGQDVALRCDPISGHVSLFWYQQALGQGPEFLTYFQNEAQLDKSGLPSDRFFAERPEGSVSTLKIQRTQQEDSAVYLCASSLLGRRIGSPLHFGNGTRLTVT.

This clone was detected once. Other DNA sequences in the same sample also yield this CDR3. This chain joins TRBV28 and TRBJ1-1; 7 bases agree with TRBD1. The junction had 14 bases not matched to a gene; V was cut back by 9 bases and J by 4 bases. This CDR3 has 15 amino acids. The germline CDR1 and CDR2 sequences are MDHEN and SYDVKM. CDR3 coding DNA: TGTGCCAGTAGTGAAGACAGGGCTTACGGCACTGAAGCTTTCTTT. Its translation: CASSEDRAYGTEAFF.

V usage is TRBV19 and J usage is TRBJ2-2; TRBD1 agrees at 9 bases. The CDR3 is 15 amino acids. V lost 5 bases, J lost 7 bases, and 8 bases stayed unmatched. Germline assignment: CDR1 LNHDA and CDR2 SQIVND (reference sequence). The CDR3 sequence: CASSSGTGYDGELFF. The CDR3 nucleotides are TGTGCCAGTAGTTCTGGGACAGGGTACGACGGGGAGCTGTTTTTT.

J is TRBJ1-2 and V is TRBV19; the D gene is possibly TRBD1 (5 bases). V lost 7 bases and J 6 bases, leaving 18 bases between the germline ends. The CDR3 loop spans 14 amino acids. From germline, CDR1 is LNHDA and CDR2 SQIVND (reference sequence). CDR3 coding DNA: TGTGCCAGTATATGGAAGGCTGGGGCGGATGGCTACACCTTC. It yields the protein CASIWKAGADGYTF.

The rearrangement links TRBV7-9 to TRBJ1-1; 10 nucleotides match TRBD1. V gave up 5 bases and J gave up 1 base; unmatched junction bases: 7. Germline V lookup: CDR1 SEHNR, CDR2 FQNEAQ (reference sequence). The CDR3 sequence is 16 residues long. This CDR3 reads CASSDRTGGGNTEAFF. The CDR3 region has the DNA TGTGCCAGCAGCGACCGGACAGGGGGGGGGAACACTGAAGCTTTCTTT.

The V and J genes are TRBV9 and TRBJ1-1; 8 bases agree with TRBD1. From germline, CDR1 is SGDLS and CDR2 YYNGEE. Losses at the gene ends were 0 bases for V and 3 bases for J; bases not matched to a gene: 7. This CDR3 has 16 residues. CDR3 in amino acids: CASSVGTGGRDTEAFF. Here the CDR3 DNA reads TGTGCCAGCAGCGTAGGAACAGGGGGTCGCGACACTGAAGCTTTCTTT.

The rearrangement uses TRBV27 and TRBJ2-2, with D maybe TRBD2 (5 bases). Germline values: CDR1 MNHEY, CDR2 SMNVEV (reference sequence). CDR3 length: 15 amino acids. Trimming cost V 6 bases and J 6 bases, with 17 bases left between them. CDR3 DNA: TGTGCCAGCAGGTGGGCGTCGGGGTCGGCCGGGGAGCTGTTTTTT. Its translation is CASRWASGSAGELFF.

This chain uses TRBV5-1 with TRBJ1-5; possible D gene TRBD1, 5 bases. The CDR3 runs 14 residues. Trimming removed 2 bases from V and 4 bases from J, with 10 bases in between. Looked up from germline, CDR1 is SGHRS and CDR2 is YFSETQ. In nucleotides, the CDR3 is TGCGCCAGCAGCTTAGGGGATATGAATCAGCCCCAGCATTTT. It is translated as CASSLGDMNQPQHF.

The gene calls are TRBV4-1 and TRBJ1-4; 7 nucleotides align to TRBD1. Germline V CDR1 and CDR2: MGHRA, YSYEKL. Germline trimming cut 4 bases from V and 5 bases from J; bases unmatched to any gene: 10. The CDR3 covers 16 residues. CDR3 region: CASSPRQGSLNEKLFF. The CDR3, as DNA: TGCGCCAGCAGCCCCCGACAGGGTTCTCTGAATGAAAAACTGTTTTTT.

The chain has TRBV30 and TRBJ2-1; the D is unclear. This CDR3 is built from 10 residues. Germline V gene sequence: CDR1 GTSNPN, CDR2 SVGIG (reference sequence). Between the trimmed V and J ends, which lost 3 bases and 6 bases, there was a span of 3 bases. CDR3 in amino acids: CAWSLNEQFF. The CDR3 DNA reads as TGTGCCTGGAGCCTCAATGAGCAGTTCTTC. The full variable domain, completed using reference TRBV30 and TRBJ2-1, is SQTIHQWPATLVQPVGSPLSLECTVEGTSNPNLYWYRQAAGRGLQLLFYSVGIGQISSEVPQNLSASRPQDRQFILSSKKLLLSDSGFYLCAWSLNEQFFGPGTRLTVL.

This clone has only a few counts. The chain employs TRBV6-5 and TRBJ2-2; the D gene is possibly TRBD1 (6 bases). V was shortened by 6 bases and J by 6 bases, with 17 bases between the two germline ends. This CDR3 region has 15 residues. Germline V gene data show CDR1 as MNHEY and CDR2 as SVGAGI. The CDR3 region has the DNA TGTGCCAGCAGCCCCGTGGGCAGGGGCTCCGGGGAGCTGTTTTTT. Translated: CASSPVGRGSGELFF.

This chain joins TRBV9 and TRBJ1-6; D is perhaps TRBD1 (6 bases). Looked up from germline, CDR1 is SGDLS and CDR2 is YYNGEE. V dropped 7 bases and J dropped 6 bases, with 17 bases sitting between them. CDR3 length: 15 amino acids. This CDR3 reads CASPRGTSPNSPLHF. The CDR3 region has the DNA TGTGCCAGCCCTAGGGGGACATCGCCTAATTCACCCCTCCACTTT.

V gene TRBV29-1 combines with J gene TRBJ2-5; maybe TRBD2 (6 bases). CDR3 size: 13 residues. CDR1 SQVTM and CDR2 ANQGSEA come from the germline V gene. V gave up 0 bases and J gave up 2 bases, with 7 bases separating them. CDR3: CSVEELAQETQYF. The CDR3 nucleotides are TGCAGCGTTGAAGAACTAGCTCAAGAGACCCAGTACTTC.

The chain joins TRBV5-8 to TRBJ2-4; 9 positions match TRBD2. This CDR3 has 16 amino acids. The V gene end was trimmed by 4 bases and the J gene end by 4 bases; junction bases not matched to a gene: 9. Germline lookup yields CDR1 SGHTS and CDR2 YDEGEE. The CDR3 here is CASSLSFSGGKNIQYF. In DNA, the CDR3 is TGTGCCAGCAGCCTCAGCTTTAGCGGGGGTAAAAACATTCAGTACTTC.

This chain joins TRBV9 and TRBJ2-6, with 10 bases matching TRBD1. Germline V CDR1 and CDR2: SGDLS, YYNGEE. The CDR3 runs 18 residues. The V gene end was trimmed by 4 bases and the J gene end by 4 bases; junction bases not matched to a gene: 11. The CDR3, as DNA: TGTGCCAGCAGCCAGCCGGGACAGGGGTTTGGGGGGGCCAACGTCCTGACTTTC. It codes for CASSQPGQGFGGANVLTF.

With regard to this clone: One end of the junction is discordant with germline, which a read error may explain. This chain uses TRBV14 with TRBJ1-2; D gene uncertain. From germline, CDR1 is SGHDN and CDR2 FVKESK. The CDR3 has 15 residues. The CDR3 protein is CASSQDIVDSRVGAF. The CDR3 bases are TGTGCCAGCAGCCAAGATATAGTCGATAGCCGGGTTGGCGCCTTC.

This clone has a handful of counts. The V gene is TRBV15, the J gene TRBJ1-2; D remains ambiguous. The CDR3 is made up of 15 amino acids. Between the trimmed V and J ends, which lost 0 bases and 2 bases, there was a span of 10 bases. CDR1 and CDR2 (germline): LNHNV, YYDKDF (reference sequence). The CDR3: CATSRDLGQNYGYTF. DNA of the CDR3: TGTGCCACCAGCAGAGATTTGGGCCAGAACTATGGCTACACCTTC.

The V call is TRBV27, the J call TRBJ1-1, with D tentatively TRBD1 (5 bases). V lost 8 bases and J 2 bases, leaving 12 bases between the germline ends. Per the germline V gene, CDR1 is MNHEY and CDR2 is SMNVEV (reference sequence). The CDR3 is 13 amino acids. CDR3 in DNA: TGTGCCAGCCATCCCCAGGGAAACACTGAAGCTTTCTTT. The encoded protein is CASHPQGNTEAFF.

Note on this clone: One junction end does not reproduce the germline sequence, and a read error may be involved. V is TRBV19 and J is TRBJ1-2; no reliable D call. This CDR3 comprises 15 residues. Germline CDR1 is LNHDA and CDR2 is SQIVND (reference sequence). In DNA, the CDR3 is TGTGCCAGTAGTATCGTCGGCGAAGCTAACTATGGCTACATCTTC. This encodes CASSIVGEANYGYIF.

The rearrangement links TRBV18 to TRBJ1-2; D is uncertain. V was shortened by 0 bases and J by 2 bases, with 13 bases between the two germline ends. Germline CDR1 and CDR2: KGHSH and LQKENI. This CDR3 is 16 amino acids long. CDR3 sequence (DNA): TGTGCCAGCTCACCACCCAGCAACAGAGAGAACTATGGCTACACCTTC. Amino acid sequence: CASSPPSNRENYGYTF. Based on the CDR3 plus reference TRBV18 and TRBJ1-2, the full variable domain is NAGVMQNPRHLVRRRGQEARLRCSPMKGHSHVYWYRQLPEEGLKFMVYLQKENIIDESGMPKERFSAEFPKEGPSILRIQQVVRGDSAAYFCASSPPSNRENYGYTFGSGTRLTVV.

The V and J genes are TRBV18 and TRBJ2-7; D is unresolved. CDR1 is KGHSH and CDR2 is LQKENI in the germline V gene. Trimming shortened V by 2 bases and J by 3 bases, and 11 bases separated the two germline ends. The CDR3 sequence is 14 residues long. The CDR3 nucleotides read TGTGCCAGCTCACCATCCGTTCAGTACTACGAGCAGTACTTC. Protein product: CASSPSVQYYEQYF.

This clone occurred once. The CDR3 sequence is CASATDRRSSPLHF. Written as DNA, the CDR3 is TGTGCCAGCGCGACGGACAGGAGGAGTTCACCCCTCCACTTT. This sequence joins TRBV6-5 and TRBJ1-6; TRBD1 matches at 7 bases. This CDR3 spans 14 amino acids. J gave up 9 bases and V 8 bases, and 10 bases lay outside the gene matches. CDR1 is MNHEY, CDR2 SVGAGI, per germline.

DNA of the CDR3: TGTGCCAGCTCACAAGAGGTCGGGGTCGGTAGCAATCAGCCCCAGCATTTT. Amino acids: CASSQEVGVGSNQPQHF. The chain recombines TRBV18 with TRBJ1-5; no clear D gene. This CDR3 comprises 17 residues. Between the trimmed V and J ends, which lost 4 bases and 0 bases, there was a span of 16 bases. Germline V gene data show CDR1 as KGHSH and CDR2 as LQKENI.

The chain is built from TRBV2 and TRBJ1-2; D unresolved. Germline V lookup: CDR1 SNHLY, CDR2 FYNNEI. The CDR3 totals 14 residues. V was cut by 3 bases and J by 2 bases, with 10 bases left in between. CDR3 DNA sequence: TGTGCCAGCAGTGACTCCAGGATAAACTATGGCTACACCTTC. It codes for CASSDSRINYGYTF.

The gene calls are TRBV5-1 and TRBJ1-2; 7 nucleotides line up with TRBD1. This CDR3 comprises 15 residues. Trimming took 3 bases from V and 2 from J; bases not matched to a gene: 7. CDR1 and CDR2 (germline): SGHRS, YFSETQ. The CDR3 loop is CASSSRDSANYGYTF. DNA for the CDR3: TGCGCCAGCAGCTCCAGGGACAGCGCAAACTATGGCTACACCTTC. The variable domain in full, with the rest retrieved from reference TRBV5-1 and TRBJ1-2, is KAGVTQTPRYLIKTRGQQVTLSCSPISGHRSVSWYQQTPGQGLQFLFEYFSETQRNKGNFPGRFSGRQFSNSRSEMNVSTLELGDSALYLCASSSRDSANYGYTFGSGTRLTVV.

The V and J genes are TRBV11-2 and TRBJ2-2; possibly TRBD1 for D (5 bases). Germline assignment: CDR1 SGHAT and CDR2 FQNNGV. V was cut by 3 bases and J by 8 bases, with 10 bases left in between. The CDR3 spans 13 residues. CDR3 amino acids: CASSLGRVGELFF. CDR3 nucleotide sequence: TGTGCCAGCAGCTTGGGCAGGGTAGGGGAGCTGTTTTTT.

This clone was recorded a few times. The genes are TRBV7-8 and TRBJ2-7, with 8 bases aligning to TRBD2. The CDR3 consists of 16 residues. The J segment lost 6 bases and the V segment lost 0 bases, leaving 10 bases of the junction unmatched. Germline V gives CDR1 SGHVS, CDR2 FQNEAQ. CDR3 in amino acids: CASSLADAGLAPEQYF. CDR3 bases: TGTGCCAGCAGCTTAGCCGACGCCGGACTAGCCCCCGAGCAGTACTTC.

The genes are TRBV28 and TRBJ2-7, with D unresolved. V was clipped by 5 bases and J by 3 bases, with 14 bases between them. This CDR3 has 14 residues. Germline assignment: CDR1 MDHEN and CDR2 SYDVKM. The CDR3 loop is CASSEQPENYEQYF. Here the CDR3 DNA reads TGTGCCAGCAGTGAGCAACCCGAAAACTACGAGCAGTACTTC. Full variable domain (rest looked up from reference TRBV28 and TRBJ2-7): DVKVTQSSRYLVKRTGEKVFLECVQDMDHENMFWYRQDPGLGLRLIYFSYDVKMKEKGDIPEGYSVSREKKERFSLILESASTNQTSMYLCASSEQPENYEQYFGPGTRLTVT.

This chain joins TRBV19 and TRBJ2-5; 7 positions match TRBD2. The V gene end was trimmed by 6 bases and the J gene end by 3 bases; junction bases not matched to a gene: 4. The CDR3 contains 13 residues. Germline-derived CDR1 and CDR2 are LNHDA and SQIVND (reference sequence). The CDR3 DNA reads as TGTGCCAGTAGGGGGGGGACGGAAGAGACCCAGTACTTC. Its protein product is CASRGGTEETQYF.